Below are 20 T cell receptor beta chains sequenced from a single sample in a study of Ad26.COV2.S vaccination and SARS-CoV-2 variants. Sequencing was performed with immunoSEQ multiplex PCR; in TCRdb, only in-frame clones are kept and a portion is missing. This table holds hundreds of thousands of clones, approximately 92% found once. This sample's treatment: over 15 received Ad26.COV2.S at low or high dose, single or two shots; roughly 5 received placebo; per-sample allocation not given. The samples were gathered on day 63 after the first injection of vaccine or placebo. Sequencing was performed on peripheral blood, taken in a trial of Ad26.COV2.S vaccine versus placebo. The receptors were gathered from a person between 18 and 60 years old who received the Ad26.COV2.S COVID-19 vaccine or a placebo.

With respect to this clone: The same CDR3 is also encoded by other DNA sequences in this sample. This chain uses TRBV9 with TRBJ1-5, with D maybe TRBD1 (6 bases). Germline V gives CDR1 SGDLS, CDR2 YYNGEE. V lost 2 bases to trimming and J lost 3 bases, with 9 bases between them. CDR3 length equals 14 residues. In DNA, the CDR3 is TGTGCCAGCAGCGTCGGGGGCCCCAATCAGCCCCAGCATTTT. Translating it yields CASSVGGPNQPQHF. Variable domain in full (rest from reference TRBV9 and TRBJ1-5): DSGVTQTPKHLITATGQRVTLRCSPRSGDLSVYWYQQSLDQGLQFLIQYYNGEERAKGNILERFSAQQFPDLHSELNLSSLELGDSALYFCASSVGGPNQPQHFGDGTRLSIL.

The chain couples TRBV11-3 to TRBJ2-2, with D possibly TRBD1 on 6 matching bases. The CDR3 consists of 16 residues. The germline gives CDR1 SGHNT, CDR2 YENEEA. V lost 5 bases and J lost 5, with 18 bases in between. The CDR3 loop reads CASSPTWTASTGELFF. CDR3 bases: TGTGCCAGCAGCCCGACTTGGACAGCCTCGACCGGGGAGCTGTTTTTT. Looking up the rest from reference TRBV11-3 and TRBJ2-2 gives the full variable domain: EAGVVQSPRYKIIEKKQPVAFWCNPISGHNTLYWYLQNLGQGPELLIRYENEEAVDDSQLPKDRFSAERLKGVDSTLKIQPAELGDSAVYLCASSPTWTASTGELFFGEGSRLTVL.

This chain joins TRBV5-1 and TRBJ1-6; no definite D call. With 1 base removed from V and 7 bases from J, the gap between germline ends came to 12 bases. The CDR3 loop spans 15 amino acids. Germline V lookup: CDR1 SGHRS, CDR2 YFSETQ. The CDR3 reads CASSLNRLTNSPLHF. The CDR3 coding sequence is TGCGCCAGCAGCTTGAACAGATTAACCAATTCACCCCTCCACTTT.

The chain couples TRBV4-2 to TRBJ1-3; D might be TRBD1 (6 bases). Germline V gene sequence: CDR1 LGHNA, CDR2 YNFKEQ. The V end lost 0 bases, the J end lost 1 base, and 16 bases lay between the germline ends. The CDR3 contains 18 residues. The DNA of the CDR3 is TGTGCCAGCAGCCAAGAGGAGACAGGCATATTTTCTGGAAACACCATATATTTT. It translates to CASSQEETGIFSGNTIYF.

CDR3 coding DNA: TGTGCCAGCAGCTCCCCCGAGCGGGACATGTCGATCACTGAAGCTTTCTTT. This encodes CASSSPERDMSITEAFF. The chain combines TRBV5-4 with TRBJ1-1; D is possibly TRBD1 (6 bases). The V and J ends lost 3 bases and 4 bases respectively, with 22 bases between them. The CDR3 covers 17 residues. Germline CDR1 reads SGHNT; CDR2 reads YYREEE (reference sequence).

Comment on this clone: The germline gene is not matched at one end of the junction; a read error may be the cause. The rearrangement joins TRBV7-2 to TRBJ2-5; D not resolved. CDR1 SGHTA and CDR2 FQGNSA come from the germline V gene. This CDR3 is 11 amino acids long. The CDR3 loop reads CASSSRRTPYF. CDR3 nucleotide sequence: TGTGCCAGCAGCTCCCGTAGGACCCCGTACTTC.

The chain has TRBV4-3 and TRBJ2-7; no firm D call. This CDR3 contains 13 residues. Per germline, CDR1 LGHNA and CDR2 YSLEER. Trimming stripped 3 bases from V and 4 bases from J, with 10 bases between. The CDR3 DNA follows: TGCGCCAGCAGCCATCTAGACATTTACGAGCAGTACTTC. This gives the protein CASSHLDIYEQYF.

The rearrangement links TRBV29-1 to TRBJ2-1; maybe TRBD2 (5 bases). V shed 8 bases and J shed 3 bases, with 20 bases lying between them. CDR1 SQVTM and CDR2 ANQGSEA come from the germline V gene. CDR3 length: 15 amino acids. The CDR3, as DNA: TGCAGCACTCATATCCGGGATGCTGACTACAATGAGCAGTTCTTC. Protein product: CSTHIRDADYNEQFF.

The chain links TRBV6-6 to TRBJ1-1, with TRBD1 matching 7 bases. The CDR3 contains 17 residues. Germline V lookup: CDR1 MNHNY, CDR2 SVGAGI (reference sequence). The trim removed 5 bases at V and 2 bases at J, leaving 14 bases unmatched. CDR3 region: CASSPDKWGQFNTEAFF. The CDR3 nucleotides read TGTGCCAGCAGTCCAGACAAATGGGGACAGTTCAACACTGAAGCTTTCTTT.

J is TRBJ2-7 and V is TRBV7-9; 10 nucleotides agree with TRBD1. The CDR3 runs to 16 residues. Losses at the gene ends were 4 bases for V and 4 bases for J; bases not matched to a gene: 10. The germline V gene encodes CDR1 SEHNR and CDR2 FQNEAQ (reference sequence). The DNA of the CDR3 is TGTGCCAGCAGCTCCTCTCTAAGGACAGGGGGTTACGAGCAGTACTTC. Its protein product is CASSSSLRTGGYEQYF. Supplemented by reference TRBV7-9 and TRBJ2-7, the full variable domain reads DTGVSQNPRHKITKRGQNVTFRCDPISEHNRLYWYRQTLGQGPEFLTYFQNEAQLEKSRLLSDRFSAERPKGSFSTLEIQRTEQGDSAMYLCASSSSLRTGGYEQYFGPGTRLTVT.

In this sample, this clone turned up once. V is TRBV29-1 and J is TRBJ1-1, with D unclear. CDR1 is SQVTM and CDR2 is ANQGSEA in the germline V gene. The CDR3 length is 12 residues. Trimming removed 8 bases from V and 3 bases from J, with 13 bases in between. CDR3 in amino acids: CSSASEYTEAFF. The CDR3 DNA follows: TGCAGCTCCGCCTCAGAGTACACTGAAGCTTTCTTT.

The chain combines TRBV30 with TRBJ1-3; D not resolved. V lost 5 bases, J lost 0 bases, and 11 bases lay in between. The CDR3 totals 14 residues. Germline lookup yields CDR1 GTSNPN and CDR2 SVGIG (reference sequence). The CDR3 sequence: CAWEVGISGNTIYF. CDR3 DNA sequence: TGTGCCTGGGAAGTGGGGATCTCTGGAAACACCATATATTTT.

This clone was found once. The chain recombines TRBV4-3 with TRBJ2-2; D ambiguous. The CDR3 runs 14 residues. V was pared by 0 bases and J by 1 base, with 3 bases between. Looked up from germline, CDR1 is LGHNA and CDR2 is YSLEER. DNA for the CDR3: TGCGCCAGCAGCCAAGAAATGAACACCGGGGAGCTGTTTTTT. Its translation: CASSQEMNTGELFF.

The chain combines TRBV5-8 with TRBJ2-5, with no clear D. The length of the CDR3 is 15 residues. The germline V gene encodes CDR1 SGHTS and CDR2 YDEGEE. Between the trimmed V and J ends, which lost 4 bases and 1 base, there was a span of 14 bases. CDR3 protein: CASSGPGAGQETQYF. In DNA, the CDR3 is TGTGCCAGCAGCGGCCCGGGCGCAGGCCAAGAGACCCAGTACTTC.

CDR3 coding DNA: TGTGCCAGCAGCCCCCAGCGGCTAAGTGATGGCTACACCTTC. This codes for CASSPQRLSDGYTF. V usage is TRBV6-5 and J usage is TRBJ1-2; D not certain. The CDR3 loop spans 14 amino acids. Germline V gene lookup returns CDR1 MNHEY and CDR2 SVGAGI. The V gene lost 6 bases and the J gene lost 6 bases, with 17 bases spanning the gap.

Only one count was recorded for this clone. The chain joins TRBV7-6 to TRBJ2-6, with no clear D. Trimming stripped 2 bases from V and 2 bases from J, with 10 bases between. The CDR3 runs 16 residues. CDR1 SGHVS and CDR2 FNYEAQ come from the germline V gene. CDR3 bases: TGTGCCAGCAGCTTAAGTGCGAGGACTGGGGCCAACGTCCTGACTTTC. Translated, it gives CASSLSARTGANVLTF.

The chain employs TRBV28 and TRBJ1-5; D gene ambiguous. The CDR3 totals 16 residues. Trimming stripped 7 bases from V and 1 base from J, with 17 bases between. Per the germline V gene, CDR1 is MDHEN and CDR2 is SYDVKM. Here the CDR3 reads CASTLGRFGSNQPQHF. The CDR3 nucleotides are TGTGCCAGCACCCTCGGGAGATTTGGGAGCAATCAGCCCCAGCATTTT.

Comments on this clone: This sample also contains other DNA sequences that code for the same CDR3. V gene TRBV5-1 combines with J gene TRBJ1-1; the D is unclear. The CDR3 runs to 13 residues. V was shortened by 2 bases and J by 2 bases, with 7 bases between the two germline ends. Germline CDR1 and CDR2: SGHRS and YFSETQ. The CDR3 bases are TGCGCCAGCAGCTTAGCGCTAAACACTGAAGCTTTCTTT. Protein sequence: CASSLALNTEAFF.

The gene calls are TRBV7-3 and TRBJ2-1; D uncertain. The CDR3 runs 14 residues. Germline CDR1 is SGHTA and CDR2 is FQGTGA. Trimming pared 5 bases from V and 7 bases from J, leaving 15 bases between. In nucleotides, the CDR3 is TGTGCCAGCAGCCTAGGTGGGTCGTGGAATGAGCAGTTCTTC. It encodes CASSLGGSWNEQFF.

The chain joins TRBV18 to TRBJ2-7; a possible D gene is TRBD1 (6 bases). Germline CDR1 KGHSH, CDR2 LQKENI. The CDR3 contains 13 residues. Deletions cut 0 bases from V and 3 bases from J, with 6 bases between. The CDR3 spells CASSPPDSYEQYV. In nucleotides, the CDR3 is TGTGCCAGCTCACCACCGGACAGCTACGAGCAGTACGTC.